This TCR beta chain derives from a study of OX40 agonist ivuxolimab in advanced cancers. The wider study: Enrollees could have had prior anti-PD-1, anti-PD-L1 or anti-CTLA-4 therapy, which more than 30% had received.

Samples of blood were obtained at baseline, on cycle 4 day 1, and on cycle 7 day 1. The assay was immunoSEQ multiplex PCR, and TCRdb's table has in-frame clones only and misses some. This sample has 90,000 to 120,000 clones, with 75% to 95% found just once. On this clone: The antigen is not known.

Study-wide results and limits: CD4+ and CD8+ T cells in blood underwent clonal expansion by week 6 at 0.1 to 3.0 mg/kg. CD8+ T cells were the subset that, on average, had more expanded clones than CD4+.

Germline V CDR1 and CDR2: ENHRY, SYGVKD. There are 12 residues in the CDR3. The germline V and J ends were trimmed by 10 bases and 6 bases, with 16 bases remaining between them. The starting material was CD4+ or CD8+ T cells sorted from blood, obtained in a trial of the OX40 agonist ivuxolimab. The TCR originated in an adult with an advanced solid tumor such as melanoma, head and neck, liver or kidney cancer. The chain is built from TRBV10-3 and TRBJ2-7; D perhaps matches TRBD1 (5 bases). This chain's CDR3 is CATWVIGAEQYF. DNA of the CDR3: TGTGCCACGTGGGTGATAGGGGCCGAGCAGTACTTC.